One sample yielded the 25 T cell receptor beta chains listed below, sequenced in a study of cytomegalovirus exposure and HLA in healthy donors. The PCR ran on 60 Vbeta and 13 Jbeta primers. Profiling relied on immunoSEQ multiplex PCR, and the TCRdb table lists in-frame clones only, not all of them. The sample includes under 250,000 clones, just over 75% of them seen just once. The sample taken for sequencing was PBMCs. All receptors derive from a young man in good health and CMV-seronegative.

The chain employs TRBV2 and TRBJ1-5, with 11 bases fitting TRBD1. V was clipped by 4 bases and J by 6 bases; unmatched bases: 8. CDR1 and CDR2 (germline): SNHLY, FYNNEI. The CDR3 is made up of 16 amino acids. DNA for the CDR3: TGTGCCAGCAGTGCCCTAGGGACAGGGGGTGTTCAGCCCCAGCATTTT. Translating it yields CASSALGTGGVQPQHF.

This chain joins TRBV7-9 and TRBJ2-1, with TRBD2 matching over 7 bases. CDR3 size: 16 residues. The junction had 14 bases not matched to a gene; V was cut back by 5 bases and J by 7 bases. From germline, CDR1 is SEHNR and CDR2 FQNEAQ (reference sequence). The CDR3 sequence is CASSPPAGLVVNEQFF. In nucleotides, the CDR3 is TGTGCCAGCAGCCCACCCGCTGGACTAGTGGTAAATGAGCAGTTCTTC.

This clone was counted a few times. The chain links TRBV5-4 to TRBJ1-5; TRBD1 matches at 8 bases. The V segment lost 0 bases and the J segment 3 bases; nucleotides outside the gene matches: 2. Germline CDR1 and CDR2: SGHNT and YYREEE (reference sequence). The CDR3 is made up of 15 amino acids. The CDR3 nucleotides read TGTGCCAGCAGCTTGGACAGGGGGGCCAATCAGCCCCAGCATTTT. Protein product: CASSLDRGANQPQHF.

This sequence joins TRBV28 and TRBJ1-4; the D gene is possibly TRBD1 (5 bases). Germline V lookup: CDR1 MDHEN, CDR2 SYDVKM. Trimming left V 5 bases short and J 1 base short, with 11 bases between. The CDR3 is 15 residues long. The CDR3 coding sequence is TGTGCCAGCAGTAACCCGGGGGTAACTAATGAAAAACTGTTTTTT. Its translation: CASSNPGVTNEKLFF.

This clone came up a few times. The CDR3 DNA is TGTGCCAGCAGGAGGACATACCAAGAGACCCAGTACTTC. This sequence encodes CASRRTYQETQYF. This chain uses TRBV28 with TRBJ2-5, with a tentative D call TRBD1 (5 bases). Germline CDR1 MDHEN, CDR2 SYDVKM. The V end was cut by 6 bases, the J end by 0 bases, with 8 bases between. The CDR3 covers 13 residues.

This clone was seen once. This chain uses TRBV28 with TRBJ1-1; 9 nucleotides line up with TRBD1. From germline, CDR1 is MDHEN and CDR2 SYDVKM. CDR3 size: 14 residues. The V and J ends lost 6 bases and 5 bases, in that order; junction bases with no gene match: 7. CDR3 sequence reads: CASRRQGERTEAFF. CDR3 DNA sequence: TGTGCCAGCAGACGACAGGGGGAGAGGACTGAAGCTTTCTTT.

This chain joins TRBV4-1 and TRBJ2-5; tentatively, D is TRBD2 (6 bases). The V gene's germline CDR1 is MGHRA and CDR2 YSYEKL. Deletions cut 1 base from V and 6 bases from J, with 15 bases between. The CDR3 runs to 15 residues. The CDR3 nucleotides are TGCGCCAGCAGCCAAGTCGCCGGGAGTAGGCAGACCCAGTACTTC. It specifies CASSQVAGSRQTQYF.

CDR3 DNA: TGTGCCAGCAGTTTAACAGGGCGAAAAGGCTCTGGGGCCAACGTCCTGACTTTC. This translates into CASSLTGRKGSGANVLTF. This chain joins TRBV27 and TRBJ2-6; TRBD1 might be the D (6 bases). Germline values: CDR1 MNHEY, CDR2 SMNVEV (reference sequence). V lost 2 bases, J lost 0 bases, and 14 bases lay in between. There are 18 residues in the CDR3.

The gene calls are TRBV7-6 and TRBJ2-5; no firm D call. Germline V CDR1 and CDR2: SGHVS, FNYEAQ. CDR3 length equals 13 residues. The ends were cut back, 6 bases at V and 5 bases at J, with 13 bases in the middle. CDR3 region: CASRSYTRETQYF. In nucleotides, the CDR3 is TGTGCCAGCAGGTCATACACGCGGGAGACCCAGTACTTC.

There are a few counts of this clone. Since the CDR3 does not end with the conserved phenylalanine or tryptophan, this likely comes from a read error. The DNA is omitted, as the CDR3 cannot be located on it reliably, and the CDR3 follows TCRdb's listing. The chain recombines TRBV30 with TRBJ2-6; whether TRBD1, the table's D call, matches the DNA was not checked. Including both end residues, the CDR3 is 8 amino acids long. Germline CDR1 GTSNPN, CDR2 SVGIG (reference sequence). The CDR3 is CAWRAGQV.

The CDR3 region is CASSEGGALSYEQYF. The CDR3 DNA follows: TGCGCCAGCAGTGAGGGGGGGGCTCTGTCCTACGAGCAGTACTTC. V and J are TRBV10-1 and TRBJ2-7, with D possibly matching TRBD2 (7 bases). This CDR3 is 15 amino acids long. Trimming shortened V by 2 bases and J by 1 base, and 12 bases separated the two germline ends. Germline values: CDR1 WNHNN, CDR2 SYGVQD (reference sequence).

The CDR3 loop reads CASSFVRGTDTQYF. CDR3 DNA sequence: TGCGCCAGCAGCTTTGTGAGGGGCACAGATACGCAGTATTTT. The V gene is TRBV5-1, the J gene TRBJ2-3; D may be TRBD2 (5 bases). V shed 2 bases and J shed 1 base, with 8 bases lying between them. This CDR3 region has 14 residues. Per the germline V gene, CDR1 is SGHRS and CDR2 is YFSETQ.

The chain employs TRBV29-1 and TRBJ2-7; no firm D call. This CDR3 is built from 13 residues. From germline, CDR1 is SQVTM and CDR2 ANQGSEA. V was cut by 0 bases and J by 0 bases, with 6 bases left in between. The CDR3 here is CSVEDRSSYEQYF. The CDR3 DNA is TGCAGCGTTGAAGATAGGAGCTCCTACGAGCAGTACTTC.

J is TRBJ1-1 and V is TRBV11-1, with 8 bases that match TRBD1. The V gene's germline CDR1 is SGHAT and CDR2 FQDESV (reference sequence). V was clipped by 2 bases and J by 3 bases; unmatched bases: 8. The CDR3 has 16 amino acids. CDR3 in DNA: TGTGCCAGCAGCTTAAGCTCCAGGGGGCTGTACACTGAAGCTTTCTTT. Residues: CASSLSSRGLYTEAFF.

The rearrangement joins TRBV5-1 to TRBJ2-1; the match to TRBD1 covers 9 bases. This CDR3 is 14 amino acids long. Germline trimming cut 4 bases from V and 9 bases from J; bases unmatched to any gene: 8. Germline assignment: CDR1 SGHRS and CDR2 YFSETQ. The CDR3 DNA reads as TGCGCCAGCAGCCACCGGGACAGGGACGGTGAGCAGTTCTTC. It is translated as CASSHRDRDGEQFF.

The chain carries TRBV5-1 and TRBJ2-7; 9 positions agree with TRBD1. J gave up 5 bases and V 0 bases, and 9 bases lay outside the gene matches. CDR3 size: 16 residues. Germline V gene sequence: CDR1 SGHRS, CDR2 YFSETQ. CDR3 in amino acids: CASSLDGRQGVDEQYF. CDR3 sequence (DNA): TGCGCCAGCAGCTTGGACGGGCGACAGGGGGTCGACGAGCAGTACTTC.

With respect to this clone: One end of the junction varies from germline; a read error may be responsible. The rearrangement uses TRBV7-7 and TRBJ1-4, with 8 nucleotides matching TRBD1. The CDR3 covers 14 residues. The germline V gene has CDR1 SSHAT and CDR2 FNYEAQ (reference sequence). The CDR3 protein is CASSLETGDEKLFF. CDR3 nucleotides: TGTGCTAGCAGCTTAGAGACAGGGGATGAAAAACTGTTTTTT.

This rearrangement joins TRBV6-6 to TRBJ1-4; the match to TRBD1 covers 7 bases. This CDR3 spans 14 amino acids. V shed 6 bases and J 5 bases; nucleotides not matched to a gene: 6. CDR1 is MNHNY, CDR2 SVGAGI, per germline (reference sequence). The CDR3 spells CASSTGELNEKLFF. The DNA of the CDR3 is TGTGCCAGCAGCACAGGGGAATTAAATGAAAAACTGTTTTTT.

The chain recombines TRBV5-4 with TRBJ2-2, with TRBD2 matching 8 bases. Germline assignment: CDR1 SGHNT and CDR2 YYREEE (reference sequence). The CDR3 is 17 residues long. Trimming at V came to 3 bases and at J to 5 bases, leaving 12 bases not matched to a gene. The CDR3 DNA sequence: TGTGCCAGCAGCTCGGCCGGGGGGGGGAGGCGGACCGGGGAGCTGTTTTTT. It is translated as CASSSAGGGRRTGELFF.

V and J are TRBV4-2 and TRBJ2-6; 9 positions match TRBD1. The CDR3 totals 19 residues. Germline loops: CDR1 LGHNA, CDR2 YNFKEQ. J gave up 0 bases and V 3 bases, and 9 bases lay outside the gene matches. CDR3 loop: CASSHLPGQGSSGANVLTF. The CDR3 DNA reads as TGTGCCAGCAGCCATCTTCCGGGACAGGGTAGCTCTGGGGCCAACGTCCTGACTTTC.

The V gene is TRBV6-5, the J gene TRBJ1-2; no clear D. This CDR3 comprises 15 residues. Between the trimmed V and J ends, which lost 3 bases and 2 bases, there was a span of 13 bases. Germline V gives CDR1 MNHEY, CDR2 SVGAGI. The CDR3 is CASSYSARKNYGYTF. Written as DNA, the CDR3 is TGTGCCAGCAGTTATTCGGCCAGGAAAAACTATGGCTACACCTTC.

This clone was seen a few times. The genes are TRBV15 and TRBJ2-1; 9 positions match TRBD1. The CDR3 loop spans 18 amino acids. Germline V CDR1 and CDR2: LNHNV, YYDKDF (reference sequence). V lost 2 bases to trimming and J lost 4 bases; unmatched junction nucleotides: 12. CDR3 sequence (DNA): TGTGCCACCAGCAGAAGGACAGGGGACCCAGAAAGGTACAATGAGCAGTTCTTC. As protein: CATSRRTGDPERYNEQFF.

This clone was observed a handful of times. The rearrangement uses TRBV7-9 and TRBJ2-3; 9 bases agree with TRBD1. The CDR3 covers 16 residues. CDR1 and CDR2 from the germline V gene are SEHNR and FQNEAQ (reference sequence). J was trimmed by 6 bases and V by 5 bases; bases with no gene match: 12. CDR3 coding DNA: TGTGCCAGCAGCCCCCGGACAGGGGCACCCCCCGATACGCAGTATTTT. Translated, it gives CASSPRTGAPPDTQYF.

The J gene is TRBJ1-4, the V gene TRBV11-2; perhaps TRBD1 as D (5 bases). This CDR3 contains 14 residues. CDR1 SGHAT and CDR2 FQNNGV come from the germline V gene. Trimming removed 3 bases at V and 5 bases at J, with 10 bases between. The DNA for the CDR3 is TGTGCCAGCAGCTTTGGCGGGGCCAATGAAAAACTGTTTTTT. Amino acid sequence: CASSFGGANEKLFF.

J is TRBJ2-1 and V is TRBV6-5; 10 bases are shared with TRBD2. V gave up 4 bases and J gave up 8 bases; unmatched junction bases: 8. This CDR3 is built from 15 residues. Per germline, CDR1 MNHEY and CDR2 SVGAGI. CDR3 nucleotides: TGTGCCAGCAGTTTTCAACTAGCGGGATTGGATGAGCAGTTCTTC. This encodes CASSFQLAGLDEQFF.